These 3 T cell receptor beta chains originate from one sample sequenced in a study of blood T cell repertoires in COVID-19 (dated by TCRdb to the early 2020s). Receptor amplification or capture employed the immunoSEQ multiplex PCR assay. The immuneACCESS repertoire file appears here via TCRdb, limited to in-frame rearrangements. These files lack a portion of the clones; in checked studies, under half of the deficit traces to unresolved V genes, and the cause of the others is not known. Counted in this sample were 170,000 or so clones; approximately 86% of them appeared once. Around 7% of the sample lies in the top ten. The sequencing input was peripheral blood. The origin of the receptors is a man between 45 and 60 years old with active or convalescent COVID-19.

This chain joins TRBV5-1 and TRBJ2-1; D is perhaps TRBD1 (5 bases). Germline assignment: CDR1 SGHRS and CDR2 YFSETQ. The length of the CDR3 is 16 residues. With 1 base removed from V and 4 bases from J, the gap between germline ends came to 15 bases. The CDR3 protein is CASSLRPDQGYNEQFF. CDR3 nucleotide sequence: TGCGCCAGCAGCTTGCGGCCTGATCAGGGATACAATGAGCAGTTCTTC.

The chain uses TRBV18 and TRBJ1-1, with D perhaps TRBD1 (5 bases). This CDR3 is 16 amino acids long. Germline CDR1 is KGHSH and CDR2 is LQKENI. Trimming cost V 0 bases and J 0 bases, with 11 bases left between them. The DNA for the CDR3 is TGTGCCAGCTCACCACCTCCGCGACAGCTGAACACTGAAGCTTTCTTT. Amino acid sequence: CASSPPPRQLNTEAFF.

The V and J genes are TRBV7-3 and TRBJ1-2; 10 bases align to TRBD1. V trimming: 3 bases; J trimming: 8 bases; junction bases outside the gene matches: 3. The CDR3 has 13 amino acids. Germline-derived CDR1 and CDR2 are SGHTA and FQGTGA. The CDR3 protein is CASSLGQGNGYTF. The CDR3 DNA sequence: TGTGCCAGCAGCTTGGGACAGGGGAACGGCTACACCTTC.